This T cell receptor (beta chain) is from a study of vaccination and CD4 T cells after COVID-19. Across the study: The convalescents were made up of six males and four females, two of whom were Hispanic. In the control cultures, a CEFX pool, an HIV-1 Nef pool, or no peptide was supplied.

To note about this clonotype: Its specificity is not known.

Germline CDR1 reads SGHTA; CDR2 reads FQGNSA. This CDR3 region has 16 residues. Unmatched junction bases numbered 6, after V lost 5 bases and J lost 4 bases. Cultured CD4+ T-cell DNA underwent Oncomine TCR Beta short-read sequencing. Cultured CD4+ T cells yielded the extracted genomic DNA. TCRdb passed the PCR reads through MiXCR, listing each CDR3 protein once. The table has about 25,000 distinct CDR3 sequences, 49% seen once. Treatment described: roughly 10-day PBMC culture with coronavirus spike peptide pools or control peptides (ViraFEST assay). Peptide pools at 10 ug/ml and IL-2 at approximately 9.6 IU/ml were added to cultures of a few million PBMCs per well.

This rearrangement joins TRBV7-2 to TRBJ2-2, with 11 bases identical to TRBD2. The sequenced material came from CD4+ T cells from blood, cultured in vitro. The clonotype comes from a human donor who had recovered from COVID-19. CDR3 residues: CASSHYSGRATGELFF. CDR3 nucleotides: TGTGCCAGCAGCCATTATAGCGGGAGGGCCACCGGGGAGCTGTTTTTT.